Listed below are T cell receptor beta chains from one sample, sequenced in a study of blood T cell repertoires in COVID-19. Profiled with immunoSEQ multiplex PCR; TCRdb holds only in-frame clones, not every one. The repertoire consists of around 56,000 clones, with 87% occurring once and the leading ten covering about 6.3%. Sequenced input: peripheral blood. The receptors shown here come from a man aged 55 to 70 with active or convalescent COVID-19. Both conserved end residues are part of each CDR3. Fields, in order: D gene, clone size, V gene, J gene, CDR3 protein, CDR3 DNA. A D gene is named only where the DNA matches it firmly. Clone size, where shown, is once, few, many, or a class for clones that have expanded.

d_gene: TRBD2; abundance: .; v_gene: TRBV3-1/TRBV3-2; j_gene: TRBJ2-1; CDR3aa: CASSLWTSGSTNNEQFF; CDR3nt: TGTGCCAGCAGCTTGTGGACTAGCGGGAGTACCAACAATGAGCAGTTCTTC
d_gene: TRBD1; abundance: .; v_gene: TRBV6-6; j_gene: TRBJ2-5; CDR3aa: CASTPDRGGETQYF; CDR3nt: TGTGCCAGCACTCCGGACAGGGGAGGCGAGACCCAGTACTTC
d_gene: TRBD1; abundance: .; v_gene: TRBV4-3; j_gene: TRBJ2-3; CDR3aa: CASSQGKGQGASDTQYF; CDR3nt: TGCGCCAGCAGCCAAGGGAAGGGACAGGGGGCCTCAGATACGCAGTATTTT
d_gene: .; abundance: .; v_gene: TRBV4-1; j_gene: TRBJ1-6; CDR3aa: CASSYESEGYSPLHF; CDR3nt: TGCGCCAGCAGCTACGAATCGGAGGGATATTCACCCCTCCACTTT
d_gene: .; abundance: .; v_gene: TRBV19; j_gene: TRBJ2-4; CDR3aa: CASSGLSGSAGQQNIQYF; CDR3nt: TGTGCCAGTAGTGGGCTGAGCGGGTCCGCCGGGCAACAAAACATTCAGTACTTC
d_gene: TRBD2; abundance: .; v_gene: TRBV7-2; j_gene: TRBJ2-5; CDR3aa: CASSLVGTSTETQYF; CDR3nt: TGTGCCAGCAGCTTAGTTGGGACTAGCACGGAGACCCAGTACTTC
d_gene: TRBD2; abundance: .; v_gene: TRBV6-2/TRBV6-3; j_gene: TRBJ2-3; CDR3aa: CASSYLSGGRRDTDTQYF; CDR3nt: TGTGCCAGCAGTTACCTAAGCGGGGGGCGACGGGACACAGATACGCAGTATTTT
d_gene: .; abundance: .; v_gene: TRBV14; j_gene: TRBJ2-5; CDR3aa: CASSQGQYVGETQYF; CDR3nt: TGTGCCAGCAGCCAAGGACAATACGTGGGAGAGACCCAGTACTTC
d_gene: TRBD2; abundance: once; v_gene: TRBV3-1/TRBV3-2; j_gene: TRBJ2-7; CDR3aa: CASSLQWTSGRASEQYF; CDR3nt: TGTGCCAGCAGCCTCCAATGGACTAGCGGGAGGGCCAGCGAGCAGTACTTC
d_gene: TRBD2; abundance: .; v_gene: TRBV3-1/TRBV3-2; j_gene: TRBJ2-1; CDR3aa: CASSQGLAASYNEQFF; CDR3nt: TGTGCCAGCAGCCAAGGACTAGCGGCTTCCTACAATGAGCAGTTCTTC
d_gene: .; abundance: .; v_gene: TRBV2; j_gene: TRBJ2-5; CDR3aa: CASSEDQGGQETQYF; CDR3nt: TGTGCCAGCAGTGAAGATCAGGGCGGCCAAGAGACCCAGTACTTC
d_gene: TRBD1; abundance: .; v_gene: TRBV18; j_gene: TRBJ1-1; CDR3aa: CASSGTGDTEAFF; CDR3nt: TGTGCCAGCTCGGGGACAGGGGACACTGAAGCTTTCTTT
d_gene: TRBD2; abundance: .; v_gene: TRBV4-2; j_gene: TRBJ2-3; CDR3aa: CASSQDRASGGNTQYF; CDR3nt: TGTGCCAGCAGCCAAGATAGAGCGAGCGGGGGAAATACGCAGTATTTT
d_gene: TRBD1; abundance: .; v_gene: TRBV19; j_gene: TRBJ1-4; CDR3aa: CASTTRRQGGFKNEKLFF; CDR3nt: TGTGCCAGTACCACTCGGCGACAGGGGGGTTTTAAGAATGAAAAACTGTTTTTT
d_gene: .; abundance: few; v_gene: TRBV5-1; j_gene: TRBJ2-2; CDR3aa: CASSFTQLNTGELFF; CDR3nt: TGCGCCAGCAGCTTTACACAGCTAAACACCGGGGAGCTGTTTTTT
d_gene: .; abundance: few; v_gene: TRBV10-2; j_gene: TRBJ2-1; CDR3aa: CASSSGTPSYNEQFF; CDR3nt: TGCGCCAGCAGTTCCGGGACTCCCTCCTACAATGAGCAGTTCTTC
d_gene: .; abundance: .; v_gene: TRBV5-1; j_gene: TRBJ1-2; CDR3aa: CASSLGRQERDYGYTF; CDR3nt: TGCGCCAGCAGCTTGGGGAGACAGGAGAGGGACTATGGCTACACCTTC
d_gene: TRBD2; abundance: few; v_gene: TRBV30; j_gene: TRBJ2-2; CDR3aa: CAWSRWVAGGPSTGELFF; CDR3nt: TGTGCCTGGAGTAGATGGGTAGCGGGAGGGCCGAGCACCGGGGAGCTGTTTTTT
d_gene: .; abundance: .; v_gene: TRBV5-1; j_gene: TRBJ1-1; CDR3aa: CASSLDGGGRTEAFF; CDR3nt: TGCGCCAGCAGCTTGGATGGCGGCGGAAGGACTGAAGCTTTCTTT
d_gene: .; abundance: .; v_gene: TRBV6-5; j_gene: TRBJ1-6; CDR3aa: CASNREVSGSPLHF; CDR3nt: TGTGCCAGCAACCGGGAGGTATCGGGATCACCCCTCCACTTT
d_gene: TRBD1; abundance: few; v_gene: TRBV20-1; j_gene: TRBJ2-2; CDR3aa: CSASGQGADTGELFF; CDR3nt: TGCAGTGCTAGTGGACAGGGGGCAGACACCGGGGAGCTGTTTTTT
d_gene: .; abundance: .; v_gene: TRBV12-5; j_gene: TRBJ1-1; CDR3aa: CASALRGANTEAFF; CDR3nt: TGTGCTAGTGCCCTTCGCGGGGCGAACACTGAAGCTTTCTTT
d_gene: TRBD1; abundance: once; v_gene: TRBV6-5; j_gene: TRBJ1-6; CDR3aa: CASMADRGIGALHF; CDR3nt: TGTGCCAGCATGGCGGACAGGGGGATCGGGGCCCTCCACTTT
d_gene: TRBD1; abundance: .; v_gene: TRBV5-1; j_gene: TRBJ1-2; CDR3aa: CASSLDRDRGQGYTF; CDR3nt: TGCGCCAGCAGCTTGGACCGGGACAGGGGGCAAGGCTACACCTTC
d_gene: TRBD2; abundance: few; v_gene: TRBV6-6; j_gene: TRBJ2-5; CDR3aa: CASIDGIAGGQETQYF; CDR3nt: TGTGCCAGCATTGATGGAATAGCGGGGGGTCAAGAGACCCAGTACTTC
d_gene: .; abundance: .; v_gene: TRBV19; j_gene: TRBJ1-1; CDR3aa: CASSYVSDMRAFF; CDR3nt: TGTGCCAGTAGTTATGTTTCGGACATGAGGGCTTTCTTT
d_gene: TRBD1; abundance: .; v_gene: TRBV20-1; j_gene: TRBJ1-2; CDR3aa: CSARGQGTHTF; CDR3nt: TGCAGTGCTAGAGGACAGGGTACGCACACCTTC
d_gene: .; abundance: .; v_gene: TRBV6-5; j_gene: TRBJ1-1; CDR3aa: CASRLGANTEAFF; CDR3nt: TGTGCCAGCAGATTGGGGGCGAACACTGAAGCTTTCTTT
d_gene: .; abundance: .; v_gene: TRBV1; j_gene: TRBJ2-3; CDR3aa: CTSSQDGGPRGFTDTQYF; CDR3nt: TGCACCAGCAGCCAAGATGGCGGACCCAGGGGGTTCACAGATACGCAGTATTTT
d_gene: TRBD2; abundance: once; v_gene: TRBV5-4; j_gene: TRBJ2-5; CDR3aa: CASSKTSGSQETQYF; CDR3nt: TGTGCCAGCAGCAAGACTAGCGGGAGTCAAGAGACCCAGTACTTC
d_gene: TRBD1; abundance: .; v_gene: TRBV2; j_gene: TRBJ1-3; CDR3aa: CASSPGGGSGNTIYF; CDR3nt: TGTGCCAGCAGTCCAGGGGGAGGCTCTGGAAACACCATATATTTT
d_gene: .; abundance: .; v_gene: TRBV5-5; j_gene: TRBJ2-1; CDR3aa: CASSLGLAYNEQFF; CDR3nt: TGTGCCAGCAGCTTGGGGCTAGCCTACAATGAGCAGTTCTTC
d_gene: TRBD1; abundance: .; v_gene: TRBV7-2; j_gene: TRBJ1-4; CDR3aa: CASSRRVSGQGTTEKLFF; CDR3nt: TGTGCCAGCAGCAGACGGGTATCGGGACAGGGGACAACGGAAAAACTGTTTTTT
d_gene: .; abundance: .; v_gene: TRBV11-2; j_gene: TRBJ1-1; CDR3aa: CASSLIPGQNTEAFF; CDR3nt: TGTGCCAGCAGCCTCATTCCGGGACAGAACACTGAAGCTTTCTTT
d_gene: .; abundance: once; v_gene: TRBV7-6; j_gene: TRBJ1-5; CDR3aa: CASSPQRGEPQHF; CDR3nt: TGTGCCAGCAGCCCACAACGTGGTGAGCCCCAGCATTTT
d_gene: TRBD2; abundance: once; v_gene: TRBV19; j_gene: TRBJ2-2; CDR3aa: CASKIAGDTGELFF; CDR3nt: TGTGCCAGTAAGATAGCGGGAGACACCGGGGAGCTGTTTTTT
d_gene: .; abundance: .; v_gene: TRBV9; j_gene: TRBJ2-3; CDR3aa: CASSVELDPDTQYF; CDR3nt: TGTGCCAGCAGCGTTGAACTAGATCCAGATACGCAGTATTTT
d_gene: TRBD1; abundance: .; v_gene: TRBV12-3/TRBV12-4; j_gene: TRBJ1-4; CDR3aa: CASSPGTAEKLFF; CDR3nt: TGTGCCAGCAGTCCCGGGACAGCGGAAAAACTGTTTTTT
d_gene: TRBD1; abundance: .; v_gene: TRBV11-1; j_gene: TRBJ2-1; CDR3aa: CASSPGGLDRGNEQFF; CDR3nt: TGTGCCAGCAGCCCAGGGGGGCTGGACAGGGGTAATGAGCAGTTCTTC
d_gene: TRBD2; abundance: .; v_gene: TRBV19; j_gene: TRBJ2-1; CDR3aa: CASRTNSGGAYNEQFF; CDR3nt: TGTGCCAGTAGGACCAATAGCGGGGGGGCCTACAATGAGCAGTTCTTC
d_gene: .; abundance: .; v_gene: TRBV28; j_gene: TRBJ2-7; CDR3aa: CASSLLPSSYEQYF; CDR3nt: TGTGCCAGCAGTTTATTACCCAGTTCCTACGAGCAGTACTTC
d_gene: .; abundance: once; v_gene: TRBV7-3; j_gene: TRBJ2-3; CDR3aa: CASSLRGPLSTDTQYF; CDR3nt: TGTGCCAGCAGCCTTCGCGGGCCTCTTAGCACAGATACGCAGTATTTT
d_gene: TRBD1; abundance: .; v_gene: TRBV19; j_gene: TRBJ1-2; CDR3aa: CASSLYEDREYGYTF; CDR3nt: TGTGCCAGTAGCCTCTATGAGGACAGGGAATATGGCTACACCTTC